This TCR beta chain was identified during a study of OX40 agonist ivuxolimab in advanced cancers. Trimming took 6 bases from V and 0 from J; bases not matched to a gene: 5. The CDR3 runs 16 residues. Germline CDR1 and CDR2: LNHDA and SQIVND (reference sequence). TCRdb keeps only in-frame clones here, not all; method: immunoSEQ multiplex PCR. The sample shows approximately 15,000 clones, around 75% of them seen only once. V and J are TRBV19 and TRBJ2-3, with 11 bases aligning to TRBD2. The receptor comes from an adult with an advanced solid tumor such as melanoma, head and neck, liver or kidney cancer. Source: CD4+ or CD8+ T cells sorted from blood, taken in a trial of the OX40 agonist ivuxolimab. The CDR3 nucleotides are TGTGCCAGTAGACTGGGACTAGCGGAGAGCACAGATACGCAGTATTTT. Its protein is CASRLGLAESTDTQYF.